These T cell receptor beta chains were read from a single sample in a study of blood T cells in healthy people across ages. TCRdb re-derived calls from the 5' RACE reads in MiXCR, one entry per CDR3 protein. Of about 1.4 million distinct CDR3 sequences listed, approximately 59% are singletons. The sequenced sample consisted of blood. The receptors originated from a man younger than 35 in good health. CDR3s leave out the opening cysteine and the closing phenylalanine or tryptophan. The order of the fields is clone size, J gene, V gene, CDR3 protein. A row's size may be missing; if present it is once, few, many or a size class.

abundance: NA
j_gene: TRBJ2-5
v_gene: TRBV7-2
CDR3aa: ASSFNGQQETQY

abundance: NA
j_gene: TRBJ1-1
v_gene: TRBV24-1
CDR3aa: ATSGGRGSTEAF

abundance: many
j_gene: TRBJ2-7
v_gene: TRBV6-2/TRBV6-3
CDR3aa: ASRRNRYEQY

abundance: NA
j_gene: TRBJ2-6
v_gene: TRBV5-1
CDR3aa: ASSRQGTSGANVLT

abundance: NA
j_gene: TRBJ2-1
v_gene: TRBV18
CDR3aa: ASSVARKGEQF

abundance: many
j_gene: TRBJ2-3
v_gene: TRBV29-1
CDR3aa: SVDSRGGVDTQY

abundance: NA
j_gene: TRBJ2-3
v_gene: TRBV6-1
CDR3aa: ASAMAPGTQY

abundance: NA
j_gene: TRBJ2-7
v_gene: TRBV27
CDR3aa: ASSFTGTDFYEQY

abundance: NA
j_gene: TRBJ2-2
v_gene: TRBV4-3
CDR3aa: ASSRGEINTGELF

abundance: NA
j_gene: TRBJ2-3
v_gene: TRBV7-2
CDR3aa: ASSLQYTQY

abundance: NA
j_gene: TRBJ2-3
v_gene: TRBV3-1
CDR3aa: ASSQRATRSTQY

abundance: NA
j_gene: TRBJ1-4
v_gene: TRBV7-9
CDR3aa: ASSQGAGEKLF

abundance: few
j_gene: TRBJ2-7
v_gene: TRBV29-1
CDR3aa: SVDGVGPSSYEQY

abundance: NA
j_gene: TRBJ2-3
v_gene: TRBV7-8
CDR3aa: ASSLGVKTPTDTQY

abundance: few
j_gene: TRBJ2-7
v_gene: TRBV7-9
CDR3aa: ASSLEYKGGEQY

abundance: once
j_gene: TRBJ2-7
v_gene: TRBV6-1
CDR3aa: ASSVSGTGGYEQY

abundance: NA
j_gene: TRBJ2-7
v_gene: TRBV29-1
CDR3aa: SVEGGSDSYNEQY

abundance: NA
j_gene: TRBJ2-7
v_gene: TRBV27
CDR3aa: ASSPGPYYEQY

abundance: NA
j_gene: TRBJ2-1
v_gene: TRBV7-2
CDR3aa: ASSPGRTHNEQF

abundance: NA
j_gene: TRBJ2-7
v_gene: TRBV3-1
CDR3aa: ASSQDPGTGFYEQY

abundance: NA
j_gene: TRBJ2-5
v_gene: TRBV9
CDR3aa: ASSIGGGGQETQY

abundance: NA
j_gene: TRBJ1-6
v_gene: TRBV6-2/TRBV6-3
CDR3aa: ASSRQGGMNSPLH

abundance: NA
j_gene: TRBJ1-2
v_gene: TRBV20-1
CDR3aa: SARDVTGYGYT

abundance: few
j_gene: TRBJ1-5
v_gene: TRBV29-1
CDR3aa: SVWGRSQEQPQH

abundance: NA
j_gene: TRBJ2-7
v_gene: TRBV4-3
CDR3aa: ASSQFSGGYEQY

abundance: few
j_gene: TRBJ2-3
v_gene: TRBV27
CDR3aa: ASSHLNARGPDTQY

abundance: NA
j_gene: TRBJ1-5
v_gene: TRBV15
CDR3aa: ATSREGQGGQPQH

abundance: few
j_gene: TRBJ2-7
v_gene: TRBV12-3/TRBV12-4
CDR3aa: ASSLQRGGIYEQY

abundance: NA
j_gene: TRBJ2-7
v_gene: TRBV3-1
CDR3aa: ASSQDGGVPSYEQY

abundance: NA
j_gene: TRBJ1-2
v_gene: TRBV6-8
CDR3aa: AMLGFGYT

abundance: NA
j_gene: TRBJ1-1
v_gene: TRBV4-1
CDR3aa: ASSQGSNMNTEAF

abundance: few
j_gene: TRBJ2-5
v_gene: TRBV7-2
CDR3aa: ASSLAPGGQETQY

abundance: NA
j_gene: TRBJ1-6
v_gene: TRBV20-1
CDR3aa: SAREPGGSYNSPLH

abundance: NA
j_gene: TRBJ2-1
v_gene: TRBV6-5
CDR3aa: ASSSQSDEQF

abundance: NA
j_gene: TRBJ1-1
v_gene: TRBV7-8
CDR3aa: ASKIRGGRNTEAF

abundance: NA
j_gene: TRBJ2-3
v_gene: TRBV4-2
CDR3aa: ASSQDGTLAGSKYTQY

abundance: NA
j_gene: TRBJ2-5
v_gene: TRBV6-2/TRBV6-3
CDR3aa: ASSPRTQYQETQY

abundance: few
j_gene: TRBJ2-7
v_gene: TRBV5-1
CDR3aa: ASSAHQGQIVDEQY

abundance: NA
j_gene: TRBJ2-5
v_gene: TRBV27
CDR3aa: ASSCSGQETQY

abundance: NA
j_gene: TRBJ2-2
v_gene: TRBV7-2
CDR3aa: ASSRRHGGKNTGELF

abundance: NA
j_gene: TRBJ1-2
v_gene: TRBV7-9
CDR3aa: ASSLALGGPYGYT

abundance: NA
j_gene: TRBJ1-2
v_gene: TRBV21-1
CDR3aa: ASSRLDNGYT

abundance: NA
j_gene: NA
v_gene: TRBV3-1
CDR3aa: ASSQETGGQDPYEQY

abundance: NA
j_gene: TRBJ2-7
v_gene: TRBV5-1
CDR3aa: ASSGSIAGSSYEQY

abundance: few
j_gene: NA
v_gene: TRBV4-1
CDR3aa: ASSHTSNKYEQY

abundance: NA
j_gene: TRBJ1-2
v_gene: TRBV18
CDR3aa: ASSPESGTSYGYT

abundance: NA
j_gene: TRBJ1-2
v_gene: TRBV6-5
CDR3aa: ASTLAQGSYGYT

abundance: NA
j_gene: TRBJ2-7
v_gene: TRBV28
CDR3aa: ASSLDRGTDEQY

abundance: NA
j_gene: TRBJ2-2
v_gene: TRBV28
CDR3aa: ASSLQLGTGELF

abundance: NA
j_gene: TRBJ1-3
v_gene: TRBV5-1
CDR3aa: ASSLGSGNTIY

abundance: few
j_gene: TRBJ2-3
v_gene: TRBV3-1
CDR3aa: ASSQAVSDTQY

abundance: NA
j_gene: TRBJ2-1
v_gene: TRBV7-2
CDR3aa: ASSPLGTSGRYNEQF

abundance: NA
j_gene: TRBJ2-1
v_gene: TRBV24-1
CDR3aa: ATSDARAGGSYNEQF